This TCR beta chain was recovered during a study of Ad26.COV2.S vaccination and SARS-CoV-2 variants. As for the study in general: Of the COV1001 trial arms, the Ad26.COV2.S arm included the donor. Donor got 5x10^10 or 1x10^11 viral particles of Ad26.COV2.S.

In the case of this clone: The antigen remains undetermined. Other nucleotide sequences in the sample specify the same CDR3.

Study conclusions and caveats: It was reported that spike-specific CD8+ and CD4+ T cell responses were substantially broad after vaccination. TCR breadth and depth estimates may have understated total T cell responses.

Trimming pared 3 bases from V and 3 bases from J, leaving 5 bases between. There are 12 residues in the CDR3. Looked up from germline, CDR1 is KGHSH and CDR2 is LQKENI. Sample treatment: some 19 received Ad26.COV2.S at low or high dose, single or two shots; roughly 5 received placebo; per-sample allocation not given. Sampling was performed 63 days after the first vaccine or placebo injection. Profiling relied on immunoSEQ multiplex PCR, and the TCRdb table lists in-frame clones only, not all of them. This table holds some 450,000 clones, around 91% found once. The chain is built from TRBV18 and TRBJ1-1; D is unresolved. The sequencing here drew on peripheral blood, taken in a trial of Ad26.COV2.S vaccine versus placebo. The sequence came from a person between 18 and 59 years old who received the Ad26.COV2.S COVID-19 vaccine or a placebo. The DNA for the CDR3 is TGTGCCAGCTCACCTTCGTACACTGAAGCTTTCTTT. This encodes CASSPSYTEAFF.